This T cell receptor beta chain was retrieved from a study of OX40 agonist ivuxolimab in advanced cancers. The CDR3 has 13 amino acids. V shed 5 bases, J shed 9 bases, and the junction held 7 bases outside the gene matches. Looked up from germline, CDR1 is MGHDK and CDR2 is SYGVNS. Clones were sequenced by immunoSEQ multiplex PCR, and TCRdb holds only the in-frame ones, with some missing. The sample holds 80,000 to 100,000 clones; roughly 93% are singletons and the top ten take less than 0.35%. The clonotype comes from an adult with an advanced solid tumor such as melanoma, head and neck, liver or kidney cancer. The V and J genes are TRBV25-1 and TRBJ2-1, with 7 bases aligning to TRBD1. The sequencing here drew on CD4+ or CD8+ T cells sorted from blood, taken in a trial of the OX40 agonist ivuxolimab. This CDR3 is CASSRQGSAEQFF. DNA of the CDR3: TGTGCCAGCAGTAGACAGGGATCCGCTGAGCAGTTCTTC.